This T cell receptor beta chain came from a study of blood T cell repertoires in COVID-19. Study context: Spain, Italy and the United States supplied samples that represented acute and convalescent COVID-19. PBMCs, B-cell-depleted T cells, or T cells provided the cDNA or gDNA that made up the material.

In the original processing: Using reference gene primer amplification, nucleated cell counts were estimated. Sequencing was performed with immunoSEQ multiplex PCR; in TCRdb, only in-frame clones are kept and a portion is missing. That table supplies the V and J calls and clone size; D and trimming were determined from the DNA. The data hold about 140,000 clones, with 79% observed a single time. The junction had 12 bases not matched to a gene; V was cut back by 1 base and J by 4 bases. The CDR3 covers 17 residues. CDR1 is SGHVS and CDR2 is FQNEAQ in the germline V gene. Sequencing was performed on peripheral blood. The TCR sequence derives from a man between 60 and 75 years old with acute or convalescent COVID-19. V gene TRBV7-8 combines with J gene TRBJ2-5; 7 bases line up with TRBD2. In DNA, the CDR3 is TGTGCCAGCAGCTTAGTGAGGGCTAGGGGCGGGAGAGAGACCCAGTACTTC. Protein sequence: CASSLVRARGGRETQYF.